The clone carrying this T cell receptor beta chain was recorded once. Antigen: not known. The CDR3 has 15 residues. The germline V gene encodes CDR1 SGHTA and CDR2 FQGNSA. The germline V and J ends were trimmed by 1 base and 6 bases, with 12 bases remaining between them. The libraries were made with immunoSEQ v3.0 at survey level. Assay used: immunoSEQ multiplex PCR; TCRdb lists only in-frame clones, some missing. This sample has fewer than 25,000 clones, with more than 65% found just once. Every one of the donors gave at least one pre-ART PBMC sample and at least two post-ART PBMC samples. Every HIV-positive participant received treatment in the United States. This entry belongs to a study of long-term antiretroviral therapy in people with HIV. Study-wide findings and caveats: Transplant-donor-level diversity was not reached after ART, though diversity increased. The repertoire was dominated at all time points by clones expanded before ART.

The input for sequencing was unsorted PBMCs, taken at the start of antiretroviral therapy. The TCR comes from a middle-aged man with HIV. The chain recombines TRBV7-2 with TRBJ1-4, with D possibly matching TRBD1 (6 bases). The CDR3 nucleotides are TGTGCCAGCAGCTTAGTAGGGGGTAGGGATGAAAAACTGTTTTTT. Translated: CASSLVGGRDEKLFF.